These T cell receptor beta chains were read from a single sample in a study of blood T cell repertoires in COVID-19. This table comes from immunoSEQ multiplex PCR, and its TCRdb copy is limited to in-frame clones, with some not included. Among roughly 150,000 clones listed, more than 85% were seen once. The sample taken for sequencing was peripheral blood. The receptors originated from a human donor in a cohort sampled during active COVID-19. The CDR3 runs from the conserved cysteine through the conserved F or W. D genes are given only for firm matches. Clone sizes are given selectively: once, few, many, or a class where the clone is expanded.

>TRBD1|once|TRBV7-2|TRBJ1-5
TGTGCCAGCAGCTTAGAGGGGGCTGGCAATCAGCCCCAGCATTTT
CASSLEGAGNQPQHF
>.|.|TRBV7-2|TRBJ1-2
TGTGCCAGCAGCCCGAGGGTGGGCAGTTCCCCTTCTATGGCTGGCTACACCTTC
CASSPRVGSSPSMAGYTF
>.|.|TRBV9|TRBJ2-2
TGTGCCAGCAGGAAGGGGACACAGAACACCGGGGAGCTGTTTTTT
CASRKGTQNTGELFF
>TRBD2|once|TRBV29-1|TRBJ2-3
TGCAGCGTTGACGGGGGGGAGAAAGTGGATACGCAGTATTTT
CSVDGGEKVDTQYF
>.|once|TRBV10-3|TRBJ1-5
TGTGCCATCAGTGACAGGGTAGTAGATCAGCCCCAGCATTTT
CAISDRVVDQPQHF
>.|.|TRBV11-2|TRBJ1-1
TGTGCCGGAGCTCTTAGTTACAACACTGAAGCTTTCTTT
CAGALSYNTEAFF
>.|.|TRBV2|TRBJ1-1
TGTGCCAGTAAGACGGGGATGAACACTGAAGCTTTCTTT
CASKTGMNTEAFF
>.|.|TRBV19|TRBJ1-5
TGTGCCTCCTCCCCCTGGGGCCCCAATCAGCCCCAGCATTTT
CASSPWGPNQPQHF
>TRBD1|.|TRBV19|TRBJ1-1
TGTGCCAGTAGTATTCGGGGGACAGGGGTAACTGAAGCTTTCTTT
CASSIRGTGVTEAFF
>.|.|TRBV5-8|TRBJ2-2
TGTGCCAGCAGCTTGGAACATCACACCGGGGAGCTGTTTTTT
CASSLEHHTGELFF
>TRBD2|.|TRBV6-2/TRBV6-3|TRBJ2-1
TGTGCCAGCAGTTCTTACTTTCCCATTACTACGGTCACTAGCGTTATGGATGAGCAGTTCTTC
CASSSYFPITTVTSVMDEQFF
>TRBD2|few|TRBV7-2|TRBJ2-3
TGTGCCAGCAGCTCTATTGGCCTAGCGGTAGACACAGATACGCAGTATTTT
CASSSIGLAVDTDTQYF
>.|.|TRBV5-1|TRBJ2-6
TGCGCCAGCAGCAACTCTAGAGGGGGCTCTGGGGCCAACGTCCTGACTTTC
CASSNSRGGSGANVLTF
>TRBD1|.|TRBV7-8|TRBJ1-1
TGTGCCAGCAGCTTAGAGGGACAGGGGGTCGGAGGCACTGAAGCTTTCTTT
CASSLEGQGVGGTEAFF
>.|.|TRBV5-1|TRBJ1-2
TGCGCCAGCAGCTTTGAGTCCGCCTATGGCTACACCTTC
CASSFESAYGYTF
>.|.|TRBV28|TRBJ1-2
TGTGCCAGCAGGCAGTACACGTCTAACTATGGCTACACCTTC
CASRQYTSNYGYTF
>.|.|TRBV2|TRBJ1-1
TGTGCCAGCAGTGAAGGACAGGACGGTGAAGCTTTCTTT
CASSEGQDGEAFF
>TRBD1|few|TRBV2|TRBJ2-1
TGTGCCAGCAGTACCCTGCCCGGGACAGGGGGAACCTACAATGAGCAGTTCTTC
CASSTLPGTGGTYNEQFF
>TRBD1|.|TRBV2|TRBJ1-5
TGTGCCAGCGCCGGGACAGATCAGCCCCAGCATTTT
CASAGTDQPQHF
>.|.|TRBV30|TRBJ2-7
TGTGCCTTGACTAGTTTTTCCCTCTACGAGCAGTACTTC
CALTSFSLYEQYF
>.|.|TRBV3-1/TRBV3-2|TRBJ2-2
TGTGCCAGCAGCCCACGACTAGTCGTCGGGGAGCTGTTTTTT
CASSPRLVVGELFF
>TRBD2|.|TRBV18|TRBJ2-1
TGTGCCAGCTCACCACGCATAAGCGGGGGGAACAATGAGCAGTTCTTC
CASSPRISGGNNEQFF
>.|.|TRBV27|TRBJ1-6
TGTGCCAGCACGGGGTCCTATAATTCACCCCTCCACTTT
CASTGSYNSPLHF
>.|.|TRBV7-3|TRBJ1-1
TGTGCCAGCAGCTCGGGACAAATTATGAACACTGAAGCTTTCTTT
CASSSGQIMNTEAFF
>TRBD2|once|TRBV29-1|TRBJ2-3
TGCAGCGTTGATAGCGGGGGGGCCGGGGATACGCAGTATTTT
CSVDSGGAGDTQYF
>TRBD1|.|TRBV28|TRBJ1-2
TGTGCCAGCGCGGACAGGGGGCTTTTCTATGGCTACACCTTC
CASADRGLFYGYTF
>.|.|TRBV28|TRBJ2-1
TGTGCCACCAACTCCTTACAGGGCAGGAAATCCTACAATGAGCAGTTCTTC
CATNSLQGRKSYNEQFF
>.|.|TRBV20-1|TRBJ2-1
TGCAGTGCTAGAGATCGGTATGAGCAGTTCTTC
CSARDRYEQFF
>.|.|TRBV25-1|TRBJ1-4
TGTGCCAGCAGTGAATATTGGACGGGAAATGAAAAACTGTTTTTT
CASSEYWTGNEKLFF
>TRBD2|.|TRBV9|TRBJ2-1
TGTGCCAGCAGCCCCCATGGGCGGGAGAGCGCCTTCTTC
CASSPHGRESAFF
>TRBD2|.|TRBV6-5|TRBJ2-5
TGTGCCAGCAGTTACTCGGGGGGGTCTCGGGGGACCCAGTACTTC
CASSYSGGSRGTQYF
>TRBD1|.|TRBV30|TRBJ2-2
TGTGCCTGGAAGTTCCGGGACAGGGCTTTTACCGGGGAGCTGTTTTTT
CAWKFRDRAFTGELFF
>TRBD1|.|TRBV18|TRBJ1-6
TGTGCCAGCTCGCCTGGACAGGGACCTAATTCACCCCTCCACTTT
CASSPGQGPNSPLHF
>TRBD1|.|TRBV19|TRBJ1-2
TGTGCCAGTAGTATGGGGGACAGGCCCCAAGTGAAAGGCTACACCTTC
CASSMGDRPQVKGYTF
>.|.|TRBV18|TRBJ1-1
TGTGCCAGCTCCCTGAGATTGAACACTGAAGCTTTCTTT
CASSLRLNTEAFF
>TRBD2|.|TRBV7-9|TRBJ2-2
TGTGCCAGCAGCTTAGTAGCGGGGGGGCCGTCCGGGGAGCTGTTTTTT
CASSLVAGGPSGELFF
>.|.|TRBV9|TRBJ1-4
TGTGCCAGCAGCGTAAACCGAGGAGGCGCGGGGGAAAAACTGTTTTTT
CASSVNRGGAGEKLFF
>.|.|TRBV5-1|TRBJ1-5
TGCGCCAGCAGCTTCGACGGGTCTGGGCCCCAGCATTTT
CASSFDGSGPQHF
>.|.|TRBV10-3|TRBJ2-3
TGTGCCATCAGCGAAAGCCTAGCAACGACAGATACGCAGTATTTT
CAISESLATTDTQYF
>.|.|TRBV27|TRBJ1-2
TGTGCCAGCAGTTTACGGGGTCACTATGGCTACACCTTC
CASSLRGHYGYTF
>TRBD1|few|TRBV4-1|TRBJ1-2
TGCGCCAGCAGCCAACCTCTCATCTCGGACAGGGGCGACTATGGCTACACCTTC
CASSQPLISDRGDYGYTF
>TRBD2|.|TRBV3-1/TRBV3-2|TRBJ2-7
TGTGCCAGCAGCCGACGACTAGCGGCCTCCTACGAGCAGTACTTC
CASSRRLAASYEQYF
>TRBD1|.|TRBV28|TRBJ1-5
TGTGCCAGCACTAATCGGACAGGGTATCAGCCCCAGCATTTT
CASTNRTGYQPQHF
>.|once|TRBV5-8|TRBJ1-5
TGTGCCAGCAGCCCAGTGCAGGGGTTTCGCAATCAGCCCCAGCATTTT
CASSPVQGFRNQPQHF